This is a list of T cell receptor beta chains from one sample in a study of blood T cells in healthy people across ages. One entry per CDR3 protein, called by TCRdb with MiXCR from the 5' RACE reads. The sample holds more than 900,000 distinct CDR3 sequences, around 27% seen once. These records were also assigned to another study, of T cells of mothers and their children.

Source material: blood. All receptors come from a girl aged 2 to 10 in good health. Both conserved end residues are part of each CDR3.

j_gene | v_gene | CDR3aa
TRBJ2-4 | TRBV7-9 | CASSLAGLAGRNIQYF
TRBJ2-3 | TRBV7-2 | CASSLAPLAGGQGRQYF
TRBJ1-2 | TRBV6-1 | CASRARTGDYGYTF
TRBJ2-1 | TRBV28 | CASSLTPTTSFNEQFF
TRBJ2-2 | TRBV19 | CAVREDLSNTGELFF
. | TRBV27 | CASSRQTSHYEQYF
TRBJ2-5 | TRBV12-3/TRBV12-4 | CASSSPRRLTEETQYF
TRBJ1-2 | TRBV12-3/TRBV12-4 | CASSPTGYGYTF
TRBJ2-7 | TRBV20-1 | CSARAMRPGLEKEQYF
TRBJ2-3 | TRBV7-2 | CASSQMPGTGGFDTQYF
TRBJ2-5 | TRBV4-3 | CASSQDGTRSSETQYF
TRBJ2-5 | TRBV20-1 | CSASTGTGGAEQYF
TRBJ2-1 | TRBV20-1 | CSARDIRGGINEQFF
TRBJ1-6 | TRBV27 | CASSKDSHSPLHF
TRBJ2-2 | TRBV20-1 | CSARTSGVHTGELFF
TRBJ1-1 | TRBV24-1 | CATSVPGGRSEAFF
TRBJ1-5 | TRBV29-1 | CSAKWGGRNQPQHF
TRBJ2-2 | TRBV29-1 | CSVEGYRDGTGELFF
. | TRBV29-1 | CSIRRGDKTQYF
TRBJ2-7 | TRBV28 | CASSLVRGQGRDEQYF
TRBJ1-3 | TRBV12-3/TRBV12-4 | CASSPPSGGRNTIYF
TRBJ2-6 | TRBV28 | CASSLWGSSGANVLTF
TRBJ2-3 | TRBV25-1 | CASNRLAGGPDTQYF
TRBJ2-2 | TRBV29-1 | CSVVAQRDTGELFF
TRBJ1-5 | TRBV6-6 | CASSATGKSNQPQHF
TRBJ2-7 | TRBV4-3 | CASSQGPGTDEQYF
TRBJ1-3 | TRBV6-5 | CACSRGRWKYTIYF
TRBJ2-7 | TRBV28 | CASSYAASGGSYEQYF
TRBJ2-1 | TRBV4-1 | CASSQDAEGLDPYNEQFF
TRBJ2-1 | TRBV12-3/TRBV12-4 | CASSSLTGSHNEQFF
TRBJ2-2 | TRBV5-1 | CAGSSTGGGYTGELFF
TRBJ1-4 | TRBV7-9 | CASSPGSDGKLFF
TRBJ2-1 | TRBV6-5 | CASRRDSPLFF
TRBJ2-1 | TRBV29-1 | CSAEGTGVFEFF
TRBJ1-5 | TRBV6-5 | CASSYRVNQPQHF
TRBJ1-4 | TRBV28 | CASSSIPWQLFF
TRBJ1-1 | TRBV29-1 | CSVEGREAFF
. | TRBV4-1 | CASSQPLLGEQYF
TRBJ2-3 | TRBV19 | CASFGQGESGTDTQYF
TRBJ1-1 | TRBV5-1 | CASSSISSNTEAFF
TRBJ1-2 | TRBV12-3/TRBV12-4 | CASSPQGADGYTF
TRBJ2-4 | TRBV28 | CASSSPVIVGAIQYF
TRBJ2-5 | TRBV11-2 | CASSLAAEEETQYF
TRBJ1-2 | TRBV12-3/TRBV12-4 | CASSSGGDGYPF
TRBJ2-7 | TRBV20-1 | CSTRDLSQGGYGEQYF
TRBJ2-3 | TRBV7-2 | CASSLGTSGITDTQYF
TRBJ2-2 | TRBV5-1 | CASSLLSEGTGELFF
TRBJ2-1 | TRBV6-5 | CASSPTRSVADEQFF
TRBJ2-5 | TRBV7-3 | CASSLGLAGKQETQYF
TRBJ2-3 | TRBV7-9 | CASSSLLAESTDTQYF
TRBJ1-6 | TRBV4-3 | CASNQVQGRSPLHF
. | TRBV27 | CASIKTGTGEKSNEQFF
TRBJ1-2 | TRBV4-3 | CASSQDLGGGYTF
TRBJ2-7 | TRBV12-3/TRBV12-4 | CASSLHLVEQYF
TRBJ2-2 | TRBV20-1 | CSARSGTLETGELFF